Sequencing of this T cell receptor (beta chain) was carried out in a study of radiation and T cells in renal cell carcinoma (dated by TCRdb to the early 2020s). With regard to the full study: In total, more than 50 samples underwent TCR beta sequencing: some 25 tumors plus 27 peripheral blood samples. The final blood draw took place at 4 weeks after radiation, the same time as nephrectomy. Across all 50 or so samples, 4 million or so unique CDR3 nucleotide sequences encoding around 2,500,000 unique CDR3 amino acid sequences were identified.

This clone was observed once. This clone's antigen is unknown. No base quality information exists; no much larger clone differs at one position. The germline V gene (reference sequence) provides CDR1 SGHNT and CDR2 YYREEE. From the cysteine through the phenylalanine, the CDR3 covers 15 amino acids. The entry retains the CDR3 DNA only, 45 bases that are in frame from base 1. V ends up 4 bases short and J 2 bases short, with an unmatched junction base count of 4. Study-wide findings and limitations: Because no pretreatment tumor biopsies were available, whether clonotypes were present in the tumor at baseline could not be determined. Blood repertoire dynamics were not followed beyond 4 weeks after treatment. Top tumor clonotypes rose in blood from baseline to 2 weeks post-radiation, then contracted by 4 weeks, suggesting transient expansion of tumor-resident clones. With a single-armed trial design, the study had no way to address how radiation dose or scheduling affects the TCR repertoire.

TCR beta libraries were generated from genomic DNA with the immunoSEQ kit, following the manufacturer's recommendations. To prepare the libraries, a first multiplex PCR with proprietary primers was run, followed by a second PCR that added unique barcodes, and a bead cleanup was done after each round. A kit-provided positive control reaction and a negative control reaction were included in every sample batch. The final libraries were assessed on an Agilent 4200 TapeStation D1000 ScreenTape, pooled by volume, and quantified by qPCR. Sequencing was performed on an Illumina NextSeq500 with a MidOutput 150-cycle cartridge, and 156 Read1 and 15 Index1 cycles were run with kit custom primers. The pooled library was loaded at approximately 1 pM, with a roughly 21% PhiX control spiked in. On the study's bioinformatics: Vendor-processed data were analyzed in R, and a clonotype was defined as all T cells sharing the same CDR3 nucleotide sequence. For clone abundance analyses, frequencies were normalized to the 10,000 most abundant clones in each sample. Public T cell clones, which averaged fewer than five per sample, were removed prior to analysis. An abundance difference of at least 32-fold between compartments was the criterion for calling clonotypes tumor-enriched or baseline blood-enriched. A beta-binomial differential abundance model was used to identify clonotypes that were expanded or contracted between blood time points. Tumor-blood repertoire similarity was measured with the Baroni-Urbani and Buser coefficient, and groups were compared using two-tailed Wilcoxon tests in R. TCRdb retrieved this table from immuneACCESS and kept in-frame rearrangements only. Not all clones are present; in checked studies, unresolved V genes account for under half, and no reason is known for the remainder. The V and J calls and clone size come from that table; D and trimming were worked out from the DNA. The sample records around 100,000 clones, roughly 88% of which are singletons. More than 7% of the sample is taken by the ten largest.

In the paper's terms, the time point label means: blood 4 weeks post-SBRT, at nephrectomy. Interpreted using the paper, the treatment or condition label stands for: 15 Gy SBRT to primary tumor, nephrectomy 4 weeks later. The samples were obtained from a clinical trial, where primary renal cell carcinomas were treated with 15 Gy stereotactic body radiation therapy and then removed by nephrectomy 4 weeks afterward. Serial peripheral blood from radiation-treated patients was sampled at baseline, 2 weeks and 4 weeks after SBRT to track tumor-enriched clonotypes. All patients had renal cell carcinoma with clear cell pathology. Genomic DNA for TCR sequencing was prepared using the QIAamp DNA Blood Mini Kit (Qiagen). Only samples passing all quality control checks were included in the analyses.

The sequence came from a man in his 60s with renal cell carcinoma. Sample: blood, taken from a patient whose treatment included radiotherapy and nephrectomy. The chain is made from TRBV5-4 and TRBJ2-1, and 9 junction bases match TRBD1. The bases are TGTGCCAGCAGCCGACAGGGGGGACCCTACAATGAGCAGTTCTTC. Translated, it gives CASSRQGGPYNEQFF. The CDR3 plus the reference TRBV5-4 and TRBJ2-1 genes for the other parts give the full variable domain: ETGVTQSPTHLIKTRGQQVTLRCSSQSGHNTVSWYQQALGQGPQFIFQYYREEENGRGNFPPRFSGLQFPNYSSELNVNALELDDSALYLCASSRQGGPYNEQFFGPGTRLTVL.